These 18 T cell receptor beta chains were all obtained from the same sample, sequenced in a study of T cells in Graves' hyperthyroidism and ophthalmopathy. RNA transcripts gave rise to amplified TCR beta CDR3 regions. HTBI primers were the set used in a first-round RT-PCR of the TCR CDR3. MiXCR, applied by TCRdb to the multiplex PCR reads, yields one record per CDR3 protein. Among about 360,000 distinct CDR3 sequences listed, around 13% were seen once. Sample: blood. These receptors were obtained from a woman between 18 and 29 years old with Graves' hyperthyroidism.

The V call is TRBV14, the J call TRBJ2-7; tentatively, D is TRBD2 (7 bases). This CDR3 has 15 residues. Germline V lookup: CDR1 SGHDN, CDR2 FVKESK. V dropped 1 base and J dropped 2 bases, with 12 bases sitting between them. CDR3 DNA sequence: TGTGCCAGCAGCCAAGCGGGGGGCCTAGCCTACGAGCAGTACTTC. The encoded protein is CASSQAGGLAYEQYF.

V usage is TRBV24-1 and J usage is TRBJ2-4; 7 nucleotides agree with TRBD1. The V segment lost 10 bases and the J segment 0 bases; nucleotides outside the gene matches: 5. CDR3 length equals 14 residues. Per germline, CDR1 KGHDR and CDR2 SFDVKD. The CDR3, as DNA: TGTGCCACGCAGGGGGAAGGAGCCAAAAACATTCAGTACTTC. Translation gives CATQGEGAKNIQYF.

This clonotype appeared a few times. The J gene is TRBJ2-1, the V gene TRBV19; 8 bases are shared with TRBD1. CDR1 and CDR2 (germline): LNHDA, SQIVND (reference sequence). The CDR3 is 17 residues long. The ends lost 5 bases at V and 1 base at J; junction bases unmatched: 10. The CDR3 sequence is CASSSLPDRGSYNEQFF. CDR3 bases: TGTGCCAGTAGTTCCCTCCCCGACAGGGGTTCCTACAATGAGCAGTTCTTC.

This clonotype was seen many times. This rearrangement joins TRBV6-1 to TRBJ2-1; D could derive from TRBD1 or TRBD2 (5 bases each). From germline, CDR1 is MNHNS and CDR2 SASEGT. The ends were cut back, 7 bases at V and 0 bases at J, with 22 bases in the middle. The CDR3 sequence is 18 residues long. The CDR3 spells CASNPRSGFGASYNEQFF. The CDR3 nucleotides read TGTGCCAGCAACCCTCGATCAGGGTTCGGGGCCTCCTACAATGAGCAGTTCTTC.

This clonotype was counted ten times or more. The chain is built from TRBV7-9 and TRBJ2-7; 7 nucleotides line up with TRBD1. Germline CDR1 and CDR2: SEHNR and FQNEAQ (reference sequence). The junction had 2 bases not matched to a gene; V was cut back by 3 bases and J by 6 bases. This CDR3 contains 12 residues. The CDR3 DNA sequence: TGTGCCAGCAGCTTGACAGGGCTCGAGCAGTACTTC. Translating gives CASSLTGLEQYF.

This clonotype was observed at least ten times. The J gene is TRBJ2-1, the V gene TRBV2; possibly TRBD2 for D (5 bases). Trimming stripped 4 bases from V and 0 bases from J, with 7 bases between. From germline, CDR1 is SNHLY and CDR2 FYNNEI. The CDR3 is 14 amino acids. CDR3 sequence reads: CASSGGNSYNEQFF. For the CDR3, the DNA is TGTGCCAGCAGTGGAGGGAACTCCTACAATGAGCAGTTCTTC. Filled out from reference TRBV2 and TRBJ2-1, the complete variable domain reads EPEVTQTPSHQVTQMGQEVILRCVPISNHLYFYWYRQILGQKVEFLVSFYNNEISEKSEIFDDQFSVERPDGSNFTLKIRSTKLEDSAMYFCASSGGNSYNEQFFGPGTRLTVL.

This clonotype was observed many times. V and J are TRBV7-9 and TRBJ1-4, with D possibly TRBD1 on 5 matching bases. Trimming removed 5 bases at V and 0 bases at J, with 10 bases between. The CDR3 is made up of 15 amino acids. Germline V gene lookup returns CDR1 SEHNR and CDR2 FQNEAQ (reference sequence). For the CDR3, the DNA is TGTGCCAGCAGCCCAGAGGGGACAACTAATGAAAAACTGTTTTTT. This sequence encodes CASSPEGTTNEKLFF.

This clonotype was observed many times. CDR3 residues: CASSLWGSYEQYF. CDR3 nucleotides: TGTGCCAGCAGTTTATGGGGTTCCTACGAGCAGTACTTC. The chain has TRBV28 and TRBJ2-7, with D hard to call. Between the trimmed V and J ends, which lost 0 bases and 1 base, there was a span of 4 bases. Germline V gives CDR1 MDHEN, CDR2 SYDVKM. This CDR3 is built from 13 residues.

This clonotype has ten or more counts. The chain carries TRBV20-1 and TRBJ2-1, with 9 bases that match TRBD2. Trimming took 7 bases from V and 2 from J; bases not matched to a gene: 3. There are 13 residues in the CDR3. The germline V gene has CDR1 DFQATT and CDR2 SNEGSKA (reference sequence). This CDR3 is CSGAGGPYNEQFF. CDR3 bases: TGCAGTGGGGCGGGAGGGCCCTACAATGAGCAGTTCTTC.

This clonotype has a single count. V is TRBV5-1 and J is TRBJ2-1; maybe TRBD2 (7 bases). The CDR3 covers 17 residues. With 2 bases removed from V and 0 bases from J, the gap between germline ends came to 15 bases. The germline CDR1 and CDR2 sequences are SGHRS and YFSETQ. The DNA of the CDR3 is TGCGCCAGCAGCTTTTCGTCGGGGGGCCGCTCCTACAATGAGCAGTTCTTC. Translation gives CASSFSSGGRSYNEQFF.

This clonotype was detected a few times. This chain joins TRBV7-9 and TRBJ1-3; D is perhaps TRBD1 (5 bases). The CDR3 is 14 amino acids. The V gene's germline CDR1 is SEHNR and CDR2 FQNEAQ (reference sequence). V dropped 5 bases and J dropped 9 bases, with 17 bases sitting between them. DNA for the CDR3: TGTGCCAGCAGCCCTGCCGGGACGTGGGGCACCATATATTTT. This encodes CASSPAGTWGTIYF.

This clonotype was picked up many times. The V and J genes are TRBV6-1 and TRBJ1-1; no clear D gene. V gave up 7 bases and J gave up 8 bases, with 14 bases separating them. Germline V gives CDR1 MNHNS, CDR2 SASEGT. CDR3 length: 12 residues. In DNA, the CDR3 is TGTGCCAGCAAAAACCCGGGAAAGGAAGCTTTCTTT. This gives the protein CASKNPGKEAFF.

The sample holds a few counts of this clonotype. The chain has TRBV4-1 and TRBJ2-3; 8 bases agree with TRBD2. J was trimmed by 6 bases and V by 4 bases; bases with no gene match: 6. CDR1 is MGHRA, CDR2 YSYEKL, per germline. The CDR3 loop spans 14 amino acids. The CDR3 reads CASSPPSGSDTQYF. In nucleotides, the CDR3 is TGCGCCAGCAGCCCCCCGAGCGGGAGCGATACGCAGTATTTT.

At least ten counts were recorded for this clonotype. The chain recombines TRBV20-1 with TRBJ2-5; 13 bases agree with TRBD2. Germline CDR1 reads DFQATT; CDR2 reads SNEGSKA (reference sequence). This CDR3 region has 16 residues. Trimming cost V 5 bases and J 4 bases; bases outside gene matches: 10. CDR3 DNA: TGCAGTGCTCCCCCGACTAGCGGGGGGCGGCGAGAGACCCAGTACTTC. This gives the protein CSAPPTSGGRRETQYF.

The table lists this clonotype with many counts. V is TRBV2 and J is TRBJ1-1; D possibly corresponds to TRBD1 (6 bases). The length of the CDR3 is 15 residues. Germline CDR1 reads SNHLY; CDR2 reads FYNNEI. Trimming left V 6 bases short and J 2 bases short, with 16 bases between. The CDR3 here is CASSLTDSRNTEAFF. CDR3 nucleotides: TGTGCCAGCAGCCTAACGGACAGTAGAAACACTGAAGCTTTCTTT.

This CDR3 reads CASSLVDHSDTQYF. The CDR3 DNA reads TGTGCCAGCAGCTTGGTAGACCATTCAGATACGCAGTATTTT. This chain links TRBV5-4 with TRBJ2-3; no definite D call. This CDR3 contains 14 residues. Germline-derived CDR1 and CDR2 are SGHNT and YYREEE (reference sequence). The V end was cut by 0 bases, the J end by 4 bases, with 9 bases between.

This clonotype was observed many times. J is TRBJ1-5 and V is TRBV5-6, with 8 bases lining up with TRBD1. Germline V CDR1 and CDR2: SGHDT, YYEEEE. V shed 5 bases and J 2 bases; nucleotides not matched to a gene: 6. The CDR3 length is 15 residues. The chain's CDR3 is CASSRGTGGNQPQHF. As DNA, the CDR3 is TGTGCCAGCAGTAGGGGGACAGGCGGCAATCAGCCCCAGCATTTT.

This clonotype has a count of ten or more. This sequence joins TRBV6-1 and TRBJ2-4; D might be TRBD2 (5 bases). The CDR3 loop spans 15 amino acids. Germline loops: CDR1 MNHNS, CDR2 SASEGT. Trimming cost V 4 bases and J 2 bases, with 12 bases left between them. The CDR3 sequence: CASSASSWSKNIQYF. CDR3 sequence (DNA): TGTGCCAGCAGTGCTAGCTCGTGGTCCAAAAACATTCAGTACTTC.